Below are 31 T cell receptor beta chains sequenced from a single sample in a study of T-cell memory formation after mild COVID-19. One entry per CDR3 protein results from TCRdb running MiXCR on the 5' RACE reads. The sample carries roughly 240,000 distinct CDR3 sequences, 15% to 20% recorded once. The source material was PBMCs or a T cell subset sorted from them (not recorded which). These receptor sequences come from a man aged 18 to 30 who had mild COVID-19 (a few samples of this study predate the infection). Cell type and time point are not known.

This chain joins TRBV4-2 and TRBJ2-7; D is perhaps TRBD2 (6 bases). V lost 5 bases and J 2 bases, leaving 16 bases between the germline ends. CDR1 and CDR2 from the germline V gene are LGHNA and YNFKEQ. The CDR3 extends over 15 amino acids. The CDR3 sequence is CASSGGNQIPYEQYF. CDR3 sequence (DNA): TGTGCCAGCAGCGGGGGGAATCAGATCCCCTACGAGCAGTACTTC.

This clonotype was observed a handful of times. The rearrangement links TRBV28 to TRBJ2-7, with 8 bases fitting TRBD1. The trim removed 3 bases at V and 5 bases at J, leaving 9 bases unmatched. Germline V CDR1 and CDR2: MDHEN, SYDVKM. The CDR3 is made up of 15 amino acids. CDR3 protein: CASSFGSGGRNEQYV. The DNA of the CDR3 is TGTGCCAGCAGTTTCGGGTCAGGGGGCAGGAACGAGCAGTACGTC.

The CDR3: CSVKPGQMRAFF. The DNA of the CDR3 is TGCAGCGTGAAGCCGGGACAGATGAGGGCTTTCTTT. The chain has TRBV29-1 and TRBJ1-1, with 7 bases aligning to TRBD1. The germline gives CDR1 SQVTM, CDR2 ANQGSEA. V dropped 6 bases and J dropped 11; count of bases not matched to a gene: 12. The CDR3 totals 12 residues.

This chain uses TRBV7-8 with TRBJ2-3, with D unresolved. Trimming cost V 1 base and J 10 bases, with 9 bases left between them. Germline CDR1 and CDR2: SGHVS and FQNEAQ. This CDR3 has 12 residues. In nucleotides, the CDR3 is TGTGCCAGCAGCTTAGGACCTACGGCGCAGTATTTT. This sequence encodes CASSLGPTAQYF.

This clonotype was observed a few times. V and J are TRBV7-9 and TRBJ2-1; 13 nucleotides line up with TRBD2. Germline assignment: CDR1 SEHNR and CDR2 FQNEAQ (reference sequence). This CDR3 has 14 amino acids. The junction had 2 bases not matched to a gene; V was cut back by 6 bases and J by 6 bases. The CDR3 DNA sequence: TGTGCCAGCAGGGGGACTAGCGGGGCCAATGAGCAGTTCTTC. This translates into CASRGTSGANEQFF.

Worth noting for this clonotype: One junction end disagrees with the germline gene, perhaps due to a read error. The CDR3 DNA follows: TGTGCTAGCAGCTTAGCATACAGGAACACCGGGGAGCTGTTTTTT. It yields the protein CASSLAYRNTGELFF. This chain joins TRBV7-7 and TRBJ2-2, with D hard to call. The CDR3 consists of 15 residues. Looked up from germline, CDR1 is SSHAT and CDR2 is FNYEAQ (reference sequence).

J is TRBJ2-3 and V is TRBV7-2; D unclear. The V gene's germline CDR1 is SGHTA and CDR2 FQGNSA. This CDR3 has 13 amino acids. V lost 5 bases to trimming and J lost 4 bases, with 10 bases between them. The CDR3: CASSHSRPDTQYF. In DNA form, the CDR3 reads TGTGCCAGCAGCCACAGCAGGCCAGATACGCAGTATTTT.

The chain has TRBV6-2 or TRBV6-3 and TRBJ2-1, with D possibly matching TRBD2 (5 bases). Germline-derived CDR1 and CDR2 are MNHEY and SVGEGT. The CDR3 length is 13 residues. Trimming removed 3 bases from V and 5 bases from J, with 8 bases in between. In DNA, the CDR3 is TGTGCCAGCAGTTATCGGCGGGACAATGAGCAGTTCTTC. It codes for CASSYRRDNEQFF.

V usage is TRBV28 and J usage is TRBJ2-2, with TRBD1 matching over 12 bases. V shed 8 bases and J 3 bases; nucleotides not matched to a gene: 4. Germline V gene sequence: CDR1 MDHEN, CDR2 SYDVKM. This CDR3 comprises 15 residues. CDR3 sequence (DNA): TGTGCCAGCGGTCGGGACAGGGGGCACACCGGGGAGCTGTTTTTT. It specifies CASGRDRGHTGELFF.

There are a few counts of this clonotype. The CDR3 nucleotides are TGTGCCAGCAGGCACCTAGTATTCCACGAGACCCAGTACTTC. It codes for CASRHLVFHETQYF. V and J are TRBV11-2 and TRBJ2-5; D gene ambiguous. CDR1 and CDR2 from the germline V gene are SGHAT and FQNNGV. The V end was cut by 6 bases, the J end by 5 bases, with 16 bases between. This CDR3 has 14 amino acids.

The V gene is TRBV9, the J gene TRBJ1-6; D call uncertain. CDR3 length: 15 residues. The germline V gene has CDR1 SGDLS and CDR2 YYNGEE. Deletions cut 0 bases from V and 5 bases from J, with 9 bases between. This CDR3 reads CASSVVAQDNSPLHF. The CDR3 nucleotides read TGTGCCAGCAGCGTAGTGGCCCAGGATAATTCACCCCTCCACTTT.

This clonotype occurred a few times. This chain connects TRBV7-2 to TRBJ2-3; TRBD1 or TRBD2 may be the D gene (5 bases each). CDR3 length: 12 amino acids. Trimming stripped 7 bases from V and 3 bases from J, with 8 bases between. Per germline, CDR1 SGHTA and CDR2 FQGNSA. CDR3 DNA: TGTGCCAGCAACAGGAGGACAGATACGCAGTATTTT. Translation: CASNRRTDTQYF.

V gene TRBV20-1 combines with J gene TRBJ1-1; TRBD1 is a possible D gene (6 bases). Trimming cost V 0 bases and J 6 bases, with 14 bases left between them. Germline assignment: CDR1 DFQATT and CDR2 SNEGSKA (reference sequence). The CDR3 has 14 residues. CDR3 bases: TGCAGTGCTAGAGATTGGGGGCCAGGGGCTGAAGCTTTCTTT. Amino acids: CSARDWGPGAEAFF.

V usage is TRBV2 and J usage is TRBJ2-5, with TRBD2 identical over 11 bases. V lost 2 bases and J lost 6; bases outside the gene matches: 14. The CDR3 extends over 18 amino acids. Germline values: CDR1 SNHLY, CDR2 FYNNEI. CDR3 residues: CASSERVAGGPLGKTQYF. The DNA of the CDR3 is TGTGCCAGCAGTGAACGGGTAGCGGGGGGGCCCCTAGGAAAGACCCAGTACTTC.

This clonotype appeared a few times. The chain carries TRBV6-2 or TRBV6-3 and TRBJ1-6; a weak D match, TRBD1 (6 bases). Looked up from germline, CDR1 is MNHEY and CDR2 is SVGEGT. The V end was cut by 0 bases, the J end by 9 bases, with 15 bases between. The CDR3 totals 16 residues. Written as DNA, the CDR3 is TGTGCCAGCAGTTACTCGCTGGGGGCGCGGGGTTCACCCCTCCACTTT. Translation gives CASSYSLGARGSPLHF.

This clonotype was seen a few times. This chain joins TRBV7-3 and TRBJ2-2; D not certain. Trimming removed 6 bases at V and 3 bases at J, with 11 bases between. CDR3 length: 14 residues. From germline, CDR1 is SGHTA and CDR2 FQGTGA. For the CDR3, the DNA is TGTGCCAGCAGGCGAGCAGGAGACACCGGGGAGCTGTTTTTT. Protein product: CASRRAGDTGELFF.

This clonotype was picked up a small number of times. The V gene is TRBV12-3 or TRBV12-4, the J gene TRBJ2-3, with D tentatively TRBD2 (5 bases). The CDR3 extends over 15 amino acids. Between the trimmed V and J ends, which lost 3 bases and 2 bases, there was a span of 12 bases. Here the CDR3 DNA reads TGTGCCAGCAGTTTGTCCGACCTAGCCACAGATACGCAGTATTTT. Its protein product is CASSLSDLATDTQYF.

V and J are TRBV20-1 and TRBJ2-3, with 7 bases fitting TRBD2. V was pared by 6 bases and J by 4 bases, with 7 bases of the junction left unmatched. Germline loops: CDR1 DFQATT, CDR2 SNEGSKA (reference sequence). CDR3 length equals 13 residues. CDR3 bases: TGCAGTGCGGCCTTAGCGGGCGCAGATACGCAGTATTTT. As protein: CSAALAGADTQYF.

This clonotype was seen repeatedly, ten times or more. Germline and junction disagree at one end, which may indicate a read error. This chain links TRBV12-3 or TRBV12-4 with TRBJ2-5; 7 bases fit TRBD1. The length of the CDR3 is 17 residues. The CDR3 sequence is CASSLVSNRDSQEAQYF. The CDR3, as DNA: TGTGCCAGCAGTTTAGTATCTAACCGGGACAGTCAAGAGGCCCAGTACTTC.

The rearrangement uses TRBV6-5 and TRBJ2-3; unclear D gene. The CDR3 loop spans 13 amino acids. The germline V and J ends were trimmed by 8 bases and 2 bases, with 11 bases remaining between them. Per the germline V gene, CDR1 is MNHEY and CDR2 is SVGAGI. Here the CDR3 reads CASVGSYTDTQYF. The CDR3 DNA follows: TGTGCCAGCGTGGGATCCTACACAGATACGCAGTATTTT.

V is TRBV2 and J is TRBJ1-3; 8 bases line up with TRBD1. The CDR3 consists of 14 residues. The V gene end was trimmed by 2 bases and the J gene end by 8 bases; junction bases not matched to a gene: 5. The germline gives CDR1 SNHLY, CDR2 FYNNEI. CDR3 sequence reads: CASSESDRAHTIYF. In DNA, the CDR3 is TGTGCCAGCAGTGAATCGGACAGGGCTCACACCATATATTTT.

This clonotype came up a few times. The gene calls are TRBV5-1 and TRBJ2-3; 8 bases line up with TRBD1. The ends lost 4 bases at V and 4 bases at J; junction bases unmatched: 8. The germline V gene encodes CDR1 SGHRS and CDR2 YFSETQ. The CDR3 has 15 amino acids. The CDR3 region is CASSGDPTGADTQYF. The DNA for the CDR3 is TGCGCCAGCAGCGGCGACCCGACAGGGGCAGATACGCAGTATTTT. Drawing the rest from reference TRBV5-1 and TRBJ2-3, the complete variable domain is KAGVTQTPRYLIKTRGQQVTLSCSPISGHRSVSWYQQTPGQGLQFLFEYFSETQRNKGNFPGRFSGRQFSNSRSEMNVSTLELGDSALYLCASSGDPTGADTQYFGPGTRLTVL.

The V and J genes are TRBV29-1 and TRBJ1-2; D might be TRBD1 (5 bases). Germline V gene sequence: CDR1 SQVTM, CDR2 ANQGSEA. V dropped 7 bases and J dropped 4 bases, with 10 bases sitting between them. CDR3 length equals 11 residues. The CDR3 reads CSAGGVYGYTF. The CDR3 nucleotides are TGCAGCGCCGGGGGAGTCTATGGCTACACCTTC.

This clonotype appeared a few times. The rearrangement uses TRBV29-1 and TRBJ2-5; unclear D gene. Trimming took 7 bases from V and 5 from J, leaving 17 bases between them. Germline-derived CDR1 and CDR2 are SQVTM and ANQGSEA. This CDR3 comprises 13 residues. The CDR3 DNA reads as TGCAGCGGGAAGGGTCGCTTTTCGGAGACCCAGTACTTC. Protein product: CSGKGRFSETQYF.

This clonotype has a handful of counts. This chain links TRBV4-2 with TRBJ2-5; 13 nucleotides agree with TRBD2. CDR3 length equals 18 residues. The germline V gene has CDR1 LGHNA and CDR2 YNFKEQ. J was trimmed by 4 bases and V by 0 bases; bases with no gene match: 8. CDR3 coding DNA: TGTGCCAGCAGCCAAGAGAGGGTTGGACTAGCGGGGGTAGAGACCCAGTACTTC. It encodes CASSQERVGLAGVETQYF.

This clonotype turned up a few times. The CDR3 region is CASSSQGTYEQYV. DNA for the CDR3: TGTGCCAGCAGCTCTCAGGGCACTTACGAGCAGTACGTC. V gene TRBV5-5 combines with J gene TRBJ2-7; D is possibly TRBD1 (5 bases). Germline V gene lookup returns CDR1 SGHKS and CDR2 YYEKEE (reference sequence). V lost 3 bases, J lost 4 bases, and 11 bases lay in between. The CDR3 loop spans 13 amino acids.

This clonotype has just a few counts. The V and J genes are TRBV5-1 and TRBJ2-7, with D possibly being TRBD2 (5 bases). CDR3 size: 14 residues. Germline assignment: CDR1 SGHRS and CDR2 YFSETQ. The V end lost 0 bases, the J end lost 1 base, and 8 bases lay between the germline ends. Here the CDR3 reads CASSLVSGSYEQYF. The CDR3 DNA reads TGCGCCAGCAGCTTGGTGTCGGGGTCCTACGAGCAGTACTTC.

This chain uses TRBV19 with TRBJ2-2, with unresolved D. The germline V and J ends were trimmed by 7 bases and 2 bases, with 17 bases remaining between them. This CDR3 has 16 amino acids. CDR1 and CDR2 from the germline V gene are LNHDA and SQIVND (reference sequence). The CDR3 sequence: CASTLHPRSNTGELFF. CDR3 nucleotides: TGTGCCAGTACCCTCCACCCGCGTTCCAACACCGGGGAGCTGTTTTTT.

The genes are TRBV6-1 and TRBJ2-5, with a possible D match to TRBD2 (7 bases). Germline CDR1 MNHNS, CDR2 SASEGT. Trimming pared 8 bases from V and 7 bases from J, leaving 20 bases between. The CDR3 spans 14 residues. The CDR3 here is CASGAGHTGGTQYF. The CDR3 nucleotides are TGTGCCAGCGGGGCGGGACACACGGGGGGGACCCAGTACTTC.

The chain carries TRBV12-3 or TRBV12-4 and TRBJ2-3, with 7 bases aligning to TRBD1. CDR3 size: 13 residues. V was clipped by 6 bases and J by 5 bases; unmatched bases: 5. CDR3 in DNA: TGTGCCAGCAGATCGACAGGGAGAGATACGCAGTATTTT. Translation: CASRSTGRDTQYF.

The genes are TRBV24-1 and TRBJ2-3; D ambiguous. CDR3 length: 16 residues. Germline CDR1 KGHDR, CDR2 SFDVKD. The V end lost 3 bases, the J end lost 0 bases, and 12 bases lay between the germline ends. The CDR3, as DNA: TGTGCCACCAGTGATCAGGACGGTTCTAGCACAGATACGCAGTATTTT. This sequence encodes CATSDQDGSSTDTQYF.